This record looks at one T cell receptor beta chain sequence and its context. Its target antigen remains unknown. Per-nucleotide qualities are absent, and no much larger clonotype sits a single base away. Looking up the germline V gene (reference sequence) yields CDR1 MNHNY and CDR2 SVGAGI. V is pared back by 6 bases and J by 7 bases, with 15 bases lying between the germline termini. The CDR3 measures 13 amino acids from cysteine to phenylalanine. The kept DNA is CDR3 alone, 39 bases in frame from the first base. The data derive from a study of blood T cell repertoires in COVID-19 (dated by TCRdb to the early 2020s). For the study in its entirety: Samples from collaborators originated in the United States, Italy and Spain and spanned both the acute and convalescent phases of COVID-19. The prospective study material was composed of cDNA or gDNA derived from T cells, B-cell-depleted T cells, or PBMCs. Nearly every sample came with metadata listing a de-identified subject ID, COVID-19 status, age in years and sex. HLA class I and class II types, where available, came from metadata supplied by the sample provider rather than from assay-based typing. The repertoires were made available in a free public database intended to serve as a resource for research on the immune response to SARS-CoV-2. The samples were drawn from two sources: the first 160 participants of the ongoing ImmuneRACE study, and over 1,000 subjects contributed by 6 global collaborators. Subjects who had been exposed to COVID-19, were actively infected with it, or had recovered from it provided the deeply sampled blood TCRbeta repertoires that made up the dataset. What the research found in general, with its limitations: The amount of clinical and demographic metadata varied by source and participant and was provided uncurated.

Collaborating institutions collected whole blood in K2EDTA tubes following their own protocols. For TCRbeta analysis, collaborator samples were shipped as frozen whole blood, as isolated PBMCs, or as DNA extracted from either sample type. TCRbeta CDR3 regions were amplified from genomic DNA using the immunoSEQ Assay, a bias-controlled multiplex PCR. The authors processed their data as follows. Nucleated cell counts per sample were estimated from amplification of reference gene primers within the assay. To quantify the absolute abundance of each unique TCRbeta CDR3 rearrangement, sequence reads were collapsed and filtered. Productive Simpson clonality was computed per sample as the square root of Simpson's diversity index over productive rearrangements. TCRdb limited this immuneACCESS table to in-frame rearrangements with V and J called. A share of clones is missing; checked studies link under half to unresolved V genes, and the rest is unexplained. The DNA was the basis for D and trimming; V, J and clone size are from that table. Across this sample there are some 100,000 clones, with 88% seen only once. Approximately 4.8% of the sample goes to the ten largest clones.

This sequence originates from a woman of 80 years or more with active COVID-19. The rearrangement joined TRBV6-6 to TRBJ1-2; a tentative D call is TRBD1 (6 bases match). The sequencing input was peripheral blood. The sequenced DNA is TGTGCCAGCAGCACCGGACAGTCCGCTGGCTACACCTTC. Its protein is CASSTGQSAGYTF.